The 14 T cell receptor beta chains below were found in one sample sequenced in a study of identifying expanded T cells in peripheral blood (dated by TCRdb to about 2019). The library came from the immunoSEQ multiplex PCR assay. As stored in TCRdb, this immuneACCESS dataset retains in-frame rearrangements with V and J assigned. A fraction of the clones does not appear; measured against another copy, unresolved V genes explain less than half of the discrepancy, and the remainder lacks a known reason. The sample includes around 120,000 clones, with 80% to 90% observed a single time. In total, the top ten clones hold about a sixth of the sample. The specimen was blood. The receptors derive from a person aged 18-70 years in good health.

V and J are TRBV27 and TRBJ2-2; D is possibly TRBD1 (6 bases). V was cut by 0 bases and J by 7 bases, with 12 bases left in between. This CDR3 is 15 amino acids long. CDR1 is MNHEY and CDR2 is SMNVEV in the germline V gene (reference sequence). The DNA for the CDR3 is TGTGCCAGCAGTTTATCCCCAGGGGCGGGCGGGGAGCTGTTTTTT. Its translation is CASSLSPGAGGELFF.

The rearrangement uses TRBV19 and TRBJ1-3; D gene unclear. Germline lookup yields CDR1 LNHDA and CDR2 SQIVND (reference sequence). Trimming took 6 bases from V and 0 from J, leaving 15 bases between them. The CDR3 consists of 16 residues. DNA for the CDR3: TGTGCCAGTAGCTTCGGGGTCCCATTCTCTGGAAACACCATATATTTT. Translating gives CASSFGVPFSGNTIYF.

The chain recombines TRBV5-6 with TRBJ2-1, with D tentatively TRBD1 (7 bases). This CDR3 contains 14 residues. V gave up 4 bases and J gave up 9 bases, with 17 bases separating them. CDR1 is SGHDT, CDR2 YYEEEE, per germline. CDR3 DNA: TGTGCCAGCAGCGTCCTGTATCAGGGGGGTGAGCAGTTCTTC. It codes for CASSVLYQGGEQFF.

CDR3 nucleotide sequence: TGTGCCAGCAGTGAATATTTGGCTGATAATTCACCCCTCCACTTT. Translating it yields CASSEYLADNSPLHF. The chain uses TRBV2 and TRBJ1-6; D ambiguous. Germline lookup yields CDR1 SNHLY and CDR2 FYNNEI. The germline V and J ends were trimmed by 2 bases and 5 bases, with 10 bases remaining between them. The CDR3 covers 15 residues. The full variable domain, rest sourced from reference TRBV2 and TRBJ1-6, is EPEVTQTPSHQVTQMGQEVILRCVPISNHLYFYWYRQILGQKVEFLVSFYNNEISEKSEIFDDQFSVERPDGSNFTLKIRSTKLEDSAMYFCASSEYLADNSPLHFGNGTRLTVT.

Remarks on this clone: Different DNA sequences within this sample yield the same CDR3. V is TRBV7-8 and J is TRBJ1-3; 8 positions agree with TRBD1. Losses at the gene ends were 6 bases for V and 0 bases for J; bases not matched to a gene: 4. CDR1 is SGHVS, CDR2 FQNEAQ, per germline. CDR3 length equals 15 residues. CDR3 residues: CASSRDRISGNTIYF. The CDR3 coding sequence is TGTGCCAGCAGTCGGGACAGGATCTCTGGAAACACCATATATTTT.

The chain recombines TRBV7-9 with TRBJ1-2; D not resolved. CDR1 is SEHNR and CDR2 is FQNEAQ in the germline V gene (reference sequence). Deletions cut 4 bases from V and 2 bases from J, with 5 bases between. The CDR3 contains 12 residues. The CDR3 bases are TGTGCCAGCAGCTCCAGCAACTATGGCTACACCTTC. This encodes CASSSSNYGYTF.

This clone was picked up one time. The chain uses TRBV4-1 and TRBJ2-2; the D call may be TRBD1 or TRBD2 (5 bases each). The V end lost 3 bases, the J end lost 2 bases, and 13 bases lay between the germline ends. Germline V gene lookup returns CDR1 MGHRA and CDR2 YSYEKL. The CDR3 loop spans 16 amino acids. CDR3 region: CASSQQGVRNTGELFF. Written as DNA, the CDR3 is TGCGCCAGCAGCCAGCAGGGAGTCCGTAACACCGGGGAGCTGTTTTTT.

The chain is built from TRBV7-2 and TRBJ2-5; D call uncertain. The CDR3 contains 14 residues. CDR1 SGHTA and CDR2 FQGNSA come from the germline V gene. The V gene lost 5 bases and the J gene lost 2 bases, with 12 bases spanning the gap. The CDR3 is CASSPTRTQETQYF. The CDR3 nucleotides read TGTGCCAGCAGCCCGACTCGGACGCAAGAGACCCAGTACTTC. The full variable domain, with the rest looked up from reference TRBV7-2 and TRBJ2-5, is GAGVSQSPSNKVTEKGKDVELRCDPISGHTALYWYRQSLGQGLEFLIYFQGNSAPDKSGLPSDRFSAERTGGSVSTLTIQRTQQEDSAVYLCASSPTRTQETQYFGPGTRLLVL.

The genes are TRBV7-2 and TRBJ2-2, with 7 bases fitting TRBD1. Germline CDR1 reads SGHTA; CDR2 reads FQGNSA. This CDR3 spans 17 amino acids. Trimming cost V 6 bases and J 0 bases; bases outside gene matches: 10. The DNA of the CDR3 is TGTGCCAGCAGGGCGAGCCGGGGACAGACGAACACCGGGGAGCTGTTTTTT. Protein product: CASRASRGQTNTGELFF. The variable domain in full, completed from reference TRBV7-2 and TRBJ2-2, reads GAGVSQSPSNKVTEKGKDVELRCDPISGHTALYWYRQSLGQGLEFLIYFQGNSAPDKSGLPSDRFSAERTGGSVSTLTIQRTQQEDSAVYLCASRASRGQTNTGELFFGEGSRLTVL.

The chain is built from TRBV11-3 and TRBJ2-5, with a weak D call TRBD1 (7 bases). The germline V gene has CDR1 SGHNT and CDR2 YENEEA. V lost 6 bases and J 4 bases, leaving 12 bases between the germline ends. The length of the CDR3 is 13 residues. This chain's CDR3 is CASSRQGGETQYF. The DNA for the CDR3 is TGTGCCAGCAGTCGACAGGGAGGAGAGACCCAGTACTTC.

This clone occurred a few times. The chain carries TRBV6-6 and TRBJ1-1, with D perhaps TRBD1 (5 bases). The CDR3 is 16 amino acids. Looked up from germline, CDR1 is MNHNY and CDR2 is SVGAGI (reference sequence). The V gene lost 3 bases and the J gene lost 4 bases, with 18 bases spanning the gap. The CDR3 DNA reads TGTGCCAGCAGTTATGGCAGCGGGGCCGGTGCCACTGAAGCTTTCTTT. It codes for CASSYGSGAGATEAFF.

The CDR3 region is CASSVEVNSPLHF. The CDR3 DNA sequence: TGTGCCAGCAGCGTAGAAGTAAATTCACCCCTCCACTTT. The chain has TRBV9 and TRBJ1-6; D is unresolved. Trimming removed 0 bases from V and 7 bases from J, with 5 bases in between. CDR1 SGDLS and CDR2 YYNGEE come from the germline V gene. The CDR3 extends over 13 amino acids.

The chain employs TRBV7-8 and TRBJ1-2, with 8 bases aligning to TRBD1. The CDR3 loop spans 18 amino acids. V gave up 0 bases and J gave up 2 bases; unmatched junction bases: 11. Germline V gene sequence: CDR1 SGHVS, CDR2 FQNEAQ. CDR3 DNA: TGTGCCAGCAGCTTAGCGCTCAGGGGGCGCGGTTCGAACTATGGCTACACCTTC. Translation: CASSLALRGRGSNYGYTF.

This chain joins TRBV4-3 and TRBJ2-5, with D tentatively TRBD2 (6 bases). The CDR3 length is 14 residues. V was pared by 3 bases and J by 7 bases, with 15 bases between. Per the germline V gene, CDR1 is LGHNA and CDR2 is YSLEER. CDR3 residues: CASSQGGVLGTQYF. The CDR3, as DNA: TGCGCCAGCAGCCAGGGCGGGGTCTTGGGGACCCAGTACTTC.